This TCR beta chain was sequenced during a study of a mutant IDH1 vaccine in newly diagnosed glioma. Background on the study: Following radiotherapy alone, or alongside temozolomide cycles, vaccination was started after an interval of 4-6 weeks. Visit V12 happened at week 35; visit V13 happened at week 47.

Only in-frame clones appear in the TCRdb table, and some are missing; sequencing was by immunoSEQ multiplex PCR. The profile covers about 85,000 clones, with about 90% appearing a single time and roughly 0.78% taken by the ten largest. For this clone: Its specificity is not known.

The CDR3 length is 15 residues. V lost 5 bases and J lost 7; bases outside the gene matches: 7. Looked up from germline, CDR1 is MNHEY and CDR2 is SMNVEV (reference sequence). This sample's time point: week 47, end of study. Topical imiquimod accompanied each vaccine dose, which consisted of 300 ug of mutant IDH1 20-mer peptide. Patients, over weeks 1, 3, 5, 7, 11, 15, 19 and 23, received a total of eight vaccinations. The sequence was obtained from a woman aged 45 to 65 with glioma. This specimen consisted of PBMCs, obtained from a glioma patient whose treatment included an IDH1 peptide vaccine. The chain carries TRBV27 and TRBJ2-2; the match to TRBD1 covers 10 bases. CDR3 DNA sequence: TGTGCCAGCAGTCAGGACAGGGGGTCCGGCGGGGAGCTGTTTTTT. Translation gives CASSQDRGSGGELFF.